This T cell receptor (beta chain) is from a study of cytomegalovirus exposure and HLA in healthy donors (dated by TCRdb to 2017 to 2019). In the study overall: In an earlier analysis of around 540 of the donors, approximately 300 Gb of sequence data and 120 million or so unique TCR beta sequences from approximately 180 million T cells were reported. About 310 gigabases of sequencing data and tens of millions of unique TCR sequences were included in an early release covering over 600 HLA-typed donors. Of the roughly 400 genotyped donors, less than 85% were placed in the genetic ancestry cluster associated with self-reported Caucasian donors. The study aimed to test whether signatures of past pathogen exposure could be identified by cataloging public T cell receptors. The study profiled the T cell repertoires of about 640 subjects by immunosequencing and related them to cytomegalovirus serostatus. In addition to the first cohort of 666 subjects, a separate validation cohort of 130 or so different subjects was used. To predict cytomegalovirus infection status, the study brought together high-throughput TCR immunosequencing, statistical association of individual TCRs with disease status, and machine learning. A later analysis re-analyzed previously published TCR beta repertoires from about 600 donors and added high-resolution HLA genotyping to study TCR occurrence patterns. Rather than drawing on any new phenotypic data, the later analysis identified candidate immune exposures from TCR beta sequences and the way those sequences occurred across donors. An earlier analysis of approximately 630 of the donors applied high-throughput TCR beta sequencing to assess whether each TCR beta V gene segment acted as functional or pseudogenic. Alongside the repertoire data, information on donor age, sex, ethnicity and CMV serostatus was compiled. A later genetic analysis took genome-wide SNP genotypes for 398 of the 666 donors and used that subset as a discovery cohort. Every discovery cohort repertoire had been produced on one sequencing platform. HLA typing included class I and class II loci at four-digit resolution. Typing coverage varied by locus: about 620-640 donors for A, B, C, DRB1 and DQB1; more than 500 for DQA1; 606 for DPA1; 450 to 480 for DPB1. Four or five DR-DQ haplotypes were handled as single units for association and clustering, since linkage in the cohort was strong. On average, around 230,000 unique TCR beta nucleotide sequences were sequenced per donor among more than 350 genotyped donors of the cohort, with 15% to 20% of those sequences being non-productive. Overall study outcomes, separate from this receptor: Correlated functional status among segregating V segments might reflect linkage disequilibrium, but an unknown experimental factor could not be ruled out. Because HLA typing was unavailable for some donors at each locus, only the typed subset was used in association tests. The sequencing pipeline was judged likely to have produced a cluster of highly shared sequence variants as a technical artifact. Several of the top co-occurrence clusters appeared to be linked to parvovirus B19, influenza, CMV and Epstein-Barr virus, according to a later analysis. In a later genetic analysis, a missense DCLRE1C variant was associated with V-gene and J-gene trimming of TCR beta chains, and the association was replicated in an independent cohort. The cohort was sequenced for TCR beta chains only, and without alpha or paired-chain data the features that could be detected were limited. The presence/absence analyses assumed that sequencing depth was roughly uniform across donors, and that assumption may not be true. According to a later analysis, most CMV-associated TCR beta chains appeared to be HLA-restricted, and the HLA associations seemed to be driven largely by CMV exposure. Compared with the approximately 670-donor mean, donors in an Asian-associated ancestry cluster had fewer N-insertions in productive TCRs, according to a later genetic analysis. In the study, some 160 TCR beta chains were listed as associated with cytomegalovirus. A later analysis found that HLA-associated TCR beta chains were more clonally expanded and had lower generation probabilities than equally common non-associated chains. CMV serostatus was the only immune exposure information available for the cohort. It was suggested by the authors that the approach could potentially be generalized to other disease states and immunological phenotypes. According to a later analysis, TCR association rates differed among HLA loci, with DRB1 alleles showing the most associated TCRs and HLA-C alleles showing the fewest. In an earlier analysis of approximately 590 of the donors, most TCR beta V segments were observed in productive rearrangements about 87% or about 30% of the time, broadly matching IMGT annotations. Assigning TCR associations to individual alleles was difficult when HLA alleles, especially DR and DQ, strongly co-occurred. Across donors, most TCR sequences were observed very rarely, whereas some public TCRs were present in many individuals. A later analysis associated about 18,000 TCR beta sequences with specific HLA alleles at a false discovery rate of 0.05. A further reported finding was that TCR beta sequences accurately predicted the HLA-A and HLA-B alleles for most subjects in the first cohort. Some IMGT-functional V segments, including TRBV6-2 and TRBV6-3, could not be told apart with the 87-base-pair reads, so those segments were excluded. Over 15 rarely observed V segments, including chromosome 9 orphons, were excluded from the earlier analysis of approximately 500 of the donors because counts were too low. Three of the identified cytomegalovirus-associated TCR beta chains were confirmed in vitro to be specific for cytomegalovirus antigens. In both the original and validation cohorts, the classifier was reported to diagnose cytomegalovirus status with high specificity and sensitivity.

The CDR3 has 13 amino acids, counting the end cysteine and phenylalanine. Only the CDR3 DNA is retained, 39 bases long and in frame from the first base. A remark on this clone: Its recognized antigen is unknown. The sample holds no much larger clone one base away, and base qualities are not on file.

Library construction relied on the immunoSEQ multiplex PCR assay. For the multiplex PCR, a mixture combining 60 forward primers for TCR Vbeta segments and 13 reverse primers for TCR Jbeta segments was used. The CDR3 region of rearranged TCR beta genes was amplified from genomic DNA with a multiplex PCR assay. Amplified TCR beta libraries were sequenced as 87-base-pair reads on the Illumina HiSeq System. The published analysis was carried out like this. In a later analysis, some 80 million unique TCR beta chains were counted across the roughly 610 repertoires, and roughly 11 million of these chains were shared by at least two donors. To remove PCR and sequencing errors, raw reads were error-corrected and collapsed into unique sequences using a nearest-neighbor algorithm that merged closely related sequences. V, D and J gene segments were assigned by aligning CDR3 sequences to IMGT reference sequences. Each retained sequence needed at least a six-nucleotide match to both a V gene segment and a J gene segment. Rearrangements were called productive when the CDR3 lacked stop codons and stayed in frame with V and J; all others were non-productive. CDR3 was defined according to IMGT convention as the region running from the second conserved V-encoded cysteine to the conserved J-encoded phenylalanine. The earlier analysis of approximately 500 of the donors excluded sequences that lacked an unambiguous match to a single V gene segment. An earlier analysis of about 600 of the donors called V segments functional above 56.7% productive rearrangements and segregating when the between-donor standard deviation exceeded 5%. To diagnose cytomegalovirus status from the catalog of TCR beta chain sequences, a statistical classification framework was built. V and J gene assignment, in a later analysis, came from comparing TCR nucleotide sequences with IMGT/GENE-DB human TR gene sequences. In a later analysis, CDR3 sequences and most-parsimonious VDJ recombination scenarios were assigned using the TCRdist pipeline. A later analysis defined each TCR beta chain by its CDR3 amino acid sequence plus V-gene family, and excluded reads lacking a unique V-gene family. To address suspected cross-contamination and a sequencing artifact, a later analysis removed 592 highly shared, low-generation-probability nucleotide sequences. A later analysis calculated a clonal expansion index for each public chain from normalized within-repertoire ranks of inferred template counts. Generation probabilities in a later analysis came from a VDJ recombination model fitted to out-of-frame rearrangements, and those results were checked against IGoR. A later analysis scored TCR-TCR, TCR-HLA and TCR-CMV co-occurrence with hypergeometric tests, applying a repertoire-size bias correction to TCR pairs. A later analysis estimated false discovery rates by permuting HLA or CMV assignments 20 times. In a later analysis, co-occurring TCRs were grouped using DBSCAN, with TCRdist sequence similarity added in when clustering inside HLA-allele-positive subsets. Co-occurrence clustering excluded repertoires with fewer than 30,000 or more than 120,000 public chains, plus five with anomalous nucleotide sharing. TCRdb took this table from immuneACCESS and kept in-frame rearrangements with V and J called. Such tables lack part of the clones; where checked against another copy, unresolved V genes explain under half of the gap, and the rest is unexplained. V, J and clone size are those of that table, while D and trimming were read from the DNA. The sample table lists hundreds of thousands of clones, approximately 83% of them with a count of one. Over 0.65% of the sample goes to the ten largest clones.

In total, approximately 700 healthy bone marrow donors made up the cohort. All cohort members were sampled while nominally healthy, although unrecorded immune exposures were likely present. The donor tested CMV seronegative and was one of the 352 seronegative cohort members. A peripheral blood sample was collected from each donor, and TCR beta sequencing was performed on peripheral blood mononuclear cells. The Qiagen DNeasy Blood Extraction Kit was used to extract genomic DNA from the blood cell samples. Specimen: PBMCs. The rearranged segments are TRBV21-1 and TRBJ1-1; the D call of TRBD1 is as the table states it, not checked on the DNA. TRBV21-1 is a listed pseudogene. The sequence was obtained from a boy between 2 and 10 years old in good health and CMV-seronegative. The CDR3 sequence is CARPGQGGTEAFF. The DNA reads TGTGCCAGGCCGGGACAGGGAGGGACTGAAGCTTTCTTT.